This TCR beta chain was sequenced for a study of cytomegalovirus exposure and HLA in healthy donors. The CDR3 runs 15 residues. Trimming cost V 0 bases and J 0 bases, with 10 bases left between them. The germline V gene has CDR1 SGHRS and CDR2 YFSETQ. The PCR had 60 Vbeta and 13 Jbeta primers. Using immunoSEQ multiplex PCR, the repertoire was profiled, and TCRdb retains in-frame clones only, with some absent. The sample has some 190,000 clones; around 88% are singletons. The source is a man aged 40-50 years in good health and CMV-seropositive. The chain carries TRBV5-1 and TRBJ2-7, with a weak D call TRBD2 (7 bases). Input material: PBMCs. CDR3 coding DNA: TGCGCCAGCAGCTTGGTGGCGGGGGCCTCCTACGAGCAGTACTTC. It yields the protein CASSLVAGASYEQYF.